Below, 29 T cell receptor beta chains from the same sample are listed, as sequenced in a study of PD-L1 blockade in urothelial cancer (dated 2017 in TCRdb). Libraries were prepared through the immunoSEQ multiplex PCR assay. TCRdb holds this immuneACCESS table with in-frame rearrangements only. Some clones are missing; in checked studies, unresolved V genes explain under half, and the rest has no known cause. The sample data list 15,000 to 20,000 clones, and roughly 90% of these were observed just once. The top ten clonotypes cover 5.9% of the sample. Sequencing was performed on PBMCs, taken around atezolizumab (anti-PD-L1) treatment. Source of these receptors: a man aged 50 to 60 with urothelial cancer.

The chain uses TRBV6-1 and TRBJ2-3; D might be TRBD2 (5 bases). The length of the CDR3 is 14 residues. V lost 4 bases to trimming and J lost 2 bases, with 10 bases between them. Germline V lookup: CDR1 MNHNS, CDR2 SASEGT. This CDR3 reads CASSVGVLTDTQYF. Here the CDR3 DNA reads TGTGCCAGCAGTGTCGGGGTCCTCACAGATACGCAGTATTTT.

This clone was counted once. The J gene is TRBJ2-5, the V gene TRBV7-9; possible D gene TRBD2, 6 bases. Trimming stripped 6 bases from V and 5 bases from J, with 16 bases between. The CDR3 has 14 residues. Germline CDR1 SEHNR, CDR2 FQNEAQ (reference sequence). CDR3 in amino acids: CASRAGGAGETQYF. The CDR3 nucleotides are TGTGCCAGCAGGGCAGGAGGGGCGGGGGAGACCCAGTACTTC.

The V call is TRBV5-5, the J call TRBJ2-2; 8 bases are a match to TRBD1. Germline V gene data show CDR1 as SGHKS and CDR2 as YYEKEE (reference sequence). The CDR3 sequence is 15 residues long. Unmatched junction bases numbered 6, after V lost 3 bases and J lost 5 bases. The CDR3 reads CASSSDRERTGELFF. As DNA, the CDR3 is TGTGCCAGCAGCTCGGACAGGGAAAGGACCGGGGAGCTGTTTTTT. The entire variable domain, with the rest obtained from reference TRBV5-5 and TRBJ2-2, is as follows: DAGVTQSPTHLIKTRGQQVTLRCSPISGHKSVSWYQQVLGQGPQFIFQYYEKEERGRGNFPDRFSARQFPNYSSELNVNALLLGDSALYLCASSSDRERTGELFFGEGSRLTVL.

This sequence joins TRBV25-1 and TRBJ1-5, with TRBD1 matching 9 bases. Looked up from germline, CDR1 is MGHDK and CDR2 is SYGVNS. Trimming removed 9 bases from V and 4 bases from J; junction bases left unmatched: 10. The CDR3 contains 15 residues. The CDR3: CASSCRDRENQPQHF. The CDR3 DNA sequence: TGTGCCAGTTCCTGCCGGGACAGGGAGAATCAGCCCCAGCATTTT.

The rearrangement links TRBV5-5 to TRBJ1-4; D possibly corresponds to TRBD1 (6 bases). With 0 bases removed from V and 4 bases from J, the gap between germline ends came to 10 bases. Germline loops: CDR1 SGHKS, CDR2 YYEKEE (reference sequence). The CDR3 runs to 15 residues. Written as DNA, the CDR3 is TGTGCCAGCAGCTTGGGACAGGTCCTTAATGAAAAACTGTTTTTT. This gives the protein CASSLGQVLNEKLFF.

This clone was seen more than once but under ten times. The chain links TRBV5-6 to TRBJ1-2; D may be TRBD1 (6 bases). Germline CDR1 is SGHDT and CDR2 is YYEEEE. Trimming cost V 4 bases and J 2 bases, with 15 bases left between them. This CDR3 region has 15 residues. CDR3 in amino acids: CASSLPGHRNYGYTF. DNA of the CDR3: TGTGCCAGCAGCCTTCCGGGACACCGGAACTATGGCTACACCTTC.

The chain combines TRBV15 with TRBJ2-3; 12 nucleotides match TRBD2. This CDR3 has 16 residues. Germline assignment: CDR1 LNHNV and CDR2 YYDKDF (reference sequence). The trim removed 5 bases at V and 1 base at J, leaving 4 bases unmatched. DNA for the CDR3: TGTGCCACCAGCCCCGGACTAGCGGGGCGCACAGATACGCAGTATTTT. It specifies CATSPGLAGRTDTQYF.

The rearrangement links TRBV6-6 to TRBJ2-7; the match to TRBD2 covers 8 bases. The CDR3 consists of 16 residues. The germline CDR1 and CDR2 sequences are MNHNY and SVGAGI (reference sequence). After removal of 0 bases from V and 6 bases from J, the junction contained 10 bases not matched to a gene. CDR3 amino acids: CASSYSGGRGGGEQYF. The CDR3, as DNA: TGTGCCAGCAGTTACTCGGGGGGTCGGGGGGGCGGCGAGCAGTACTTC.

The gene calls are TRBV19 and TRBJ2-5; 7 bases fit TRBD1. In germline, CDR1 is LNHDA, CDR2 SQIVND (reference sequence). CDR3 length: 16 amino acids. With 5 bases clipped from V and 1 base from J, the junction kept 10 bases outside the gene matches. The CDR3 sequence is CASSSSTGLGQETQYF. The CDR3 DNA reads TGTGCCAGTAGTTCATCGACAGGGCTAGGCCAAGAGACCCAGTACTTC.

This sequence joins TRBV19 and TRBJ2-3; 8 nucleotides align to TRBD2. V dropped 3 bases and J dropped 5; count of bases not matched to a gene: 7. Germline values: CDR1 LNHDA, CDR2 SQIVND (reference sequence). The CDR3 loop spans 15 amino acids. This CDR3 is CASSMTGGRVDTQYF. CDR3 coding DNA: TGTGCCAGTAGTATGACGGGGGGGCGTGTAGATACGCAGTATTTT.

This clone was picked up one time. V gene TRBV5-1 combines with J gene TRBJ2-5; maybe TRBD2 (6 bases). The CDR3 totals 15 residues. The germline V gene has CDR1 SGHRS and CDR2 YFSETQ. Trimming took 0 bases from V and 1 from J, leaving 10 bases between them. For the CDR3, the DNA is TGCGCCAGCAGCTTGGCCGGGGGACGCCAAGAGACCCAGTACTTC. This encodes CASSLAGGRQETQYF.

For the CDR3, the DNA is TGTGCCAGCTCACCACCGGAGGCAGATACGCAGTATTTT. It yields the protein CASSPPEADTQYF. V and J are TRBV18 and TRBJ2-3, with D perhaps matching TRBD2 (5 bases). Trimming pared 0 bases from V and 4 bases from J, leaving 5 bases between. This CDR3 comprises 13 residues. The germline gives CDR1 KGHSH, CDR2 LQKENI.

The genes are TRBV7-2 and TRBJ2-5; no clear D gene. The ends were cut back, 5 bases at V and 5 bases at J, with 15 bases in the middle. Germline values: CDR1 SGHTA, CDR2 FQGNSA. CDR3 size: 14 residues. The CDR3 DNA reads TGTGCCAGCAGCCACAATTCTAGGTGGGAGACCCAGTACTTC. Encoded protein: CASSHNSRWETQYF.

The rearrangement joins TRBV5-1 to TRBJ2-3, with TRBD2 matching over 14 bases. The germline gives CDR1 SGHRS, CDR2 YFSETQ. The CDR3 loop spans 16 amino acids. With V trimmed by 0 bases and J by 5 bases, 2 bases remained unmatched. This CDR3 reads CASSLGTSGGLDTQYF. The CDR3 DNA reads as TGCGCCAGCAGCTTGGGGACTAGCGGGGGGTTAGATACGCAGTATTTT.

The chain couples TRBV23-1 to TRBJ1-5, with a tentative D call TRBD1 (6 bases). TRBV23-1 is annotated as an ORF whose role is uncertain. The V end was cut by 3 bases, the J end by 5 bases, with 14 bases between. This CDR3 is built from 15 residues. The CDR3 loop is CASSHPDRPYQPQHF. DNA of the CDR3: TGCGCCAGCAGTCATCCCGACAGGCCCTATCAGCCCCAGCATTTT.

V is TRBV10-3 and J is TRBJ2-7; 14 nucleotides line up with TRBD2. Germline assignment: CDR1 ENHRY and CDR2 SYGVKD. V lost 3 bases and J lost 2; bases outside the gene matches: 3. The CDR3 is 16 residues long. This CDR3 is CAISDRLAGGPYEQYF. Here the CDR3 DNA reads TGTGCCATCAGTGACCGACTAGCGGGGGGGCCCTACGAGCAGTACTTC.

The chain uses TRBV9 and TRBJ2-3; a weak D match, TRBD1 (6 bases). The CDR3 spans 14 residues. Germline loops: CDR1 SGDLS, CDR2 YYNGEE. The V end was cut by 4 bases, the J end by 2 bases, with 11 bases between. CDR3 nucleotides: TGTGCCAGCAGCCTGACAGGTTTCACAGATACGCAGTATTTT. It specifies CASSLTGFTDTQYF.

The chain joins TRBV6-4 to TRBJ2-1; unclear D gene. V was shortened by 6 bases and J by 4 bases, with 10 bases between the two germline ends. This CDR3 is 13 amino acids long. Per the germline V gene, CDR1 is MRHNA and CDR2 is SNTAGT. CDR3 region: CASSTDGYNEQFF. For the CDR3, the DNA is TGTGCCAGCAGCACCGACGGGTACAATGAGCAGTTCTTC.

The chain employs TRBV5-1 and TRBJ1-6, with a weak D call TRBD1 (6 bases). The V gene lost 0 bases and the J gene lost 7 bases, with 11 bases spanning the gap. This CDR3 region has 15 residues. Per germline, CDR1 SGHRS and CDR2 YFSETQ. The CDR3 region has the DNA TGCGCCAGCAGCTTGGAACAGGGAAGGAATTCACCCCTCCACTTT. Translation gives CASSLEQGRNSPLHF.

V usage is TRBV13 and J usage is TRBJ1-1; D unclear. The germline gives CDR1 PRHDT, CDR2 FYEKMQ (reference sequence). V lost 7 bases, J lost 0 bases, and 12 bases lay in between. This CDR3 contains 14 residues. The CDR3 sequence: CASKRRIMNTEAFF. The CDR3 coding sequence is TGTGCCAGCAAGCGTAGAATCATGAACACTGAAGCTTTCTTT.

The chain carries TRBV19 and TRBJ1-5; 7 bases match TRBD1. Per the germline V gene, CDR1 is LNHDA and CDR2 is SQIVND (reference sequence). V was pared by 3 bases and J by 4 bases, with 12 bases of the junction left unmatched. The CDR3 contains 17 residues. The CDR3 nucleotides read TGTGCCAGTAGTATGAGCGCCCGAGACAGGGTAAATCAGCCCCAGCATTTT. Amino acid sequence: CASSMSARDRVNQPQHF.

V is TRBV13 and J is TRBJ2-1, with 10 bases that match TRBD2. V lost 0 bases and J lost 8; bases outside the gene matches: 10. CDR1 and CDR2 (germline): PRHDT, FYEKMQ (reference sequence). The CDR3 is 17 residues long. CDR3 in DNA: TGTGCCAGCAGCTTAGGCCCCCTAGCGGGGGTAGGGGATGAGCAGTTCTTC. Translated: CASSLGPLAGVGDEQFF. Full variable domain (remainder filled in from reference TRBV13 and TRBJ2-1): AAGVIQSPRHLIKEKRETATLKCYPIPRHDTVYWYQQGPGQDPQFLISFYEKMQSDKGSIPDRFSAQQFSDYHSELNMSSLELGDSALYFCASSLGPLAGVGDEQFFGPGTRLTVL.

The gene calls are TRBV7-8 and TRBJ2-5; 7 positions agree with TRBD1. Looked up from germline, CDR1 is SGHVS and CDR2 is FQNEAQ. This CDR3 is built from 14 residues. V lost 5 bases, J lost 1 base, and 4 bases stayed unmatched. The DNA of the CDR3 is TGTGCCAGCAGCGGCCGACAGGGCCAAGAGACCCAGTACTTC. Protein sequence: CASSGRQGQETQYF.

J is TRBJ2-3 and V is TRBV5-1, with D maybe TRBD2 (6 bases). There are 14 residues in the CDR3. With 5 bases removed from V and 0 bases from J, the gap between germline ends came to 10 bases. CDR1 and CDR2 from the germline V gene are SGHRS and YFSETQ. CDR3 nucleotide sequence: TGCGCCAGCAGGACTAGGCATAGCACAGATACGCAGTATTTT. Protein: CASRTRHSTDTQYF.

CDR3: CASSLGPTGELFF. The CDR3 DNA sequence: TGTGCCAGCAGCTTAGGGCCCACCGGGGAGCTGTTTTTT. The rearrangement links TRBV11-3 to TRBJ2-2; D is undetermined. Germline V lookup: CDR1 SGHNT, CDR2 YENEEA. Trimming cost V 1 base and J 4 bases, with 4 bases left between them. CDR3 length: 13 amino acids.

The gene calls are TRBV7-3 and TRBJ2-5; no reliable D call. The germline V and J ends were trimmed by 3 bases and 5 bases, with 10 bases remaining between them. The CDR3 runs to 13 residues. Germline assignment: CDR1 SGHTA and CDR2 FQGTGA. In DNA form, the CDR3 reads TGTGCCAGCAGCTTTAGCCAGACCGAGACCCAGTACTTC. This encodes CASSFSQTETQYF.

The rearrangement links TRBV18 to TRBJ2-1; D is possibly TRBD1 (6 bases). The germline CDR1 and CDR2 sequences are KGHSH and LQKENI. The V end was cut by 5 bases, the J end by 7 bases, with 12 bases between. The CDR3 is 13 amino acids. As DNA, the CDR3 is TGTGCCAGCTCAATTAAACAGGGTAATGAGCAGTTCTTC. It codes for CASSIKQGNEQFF.

V is TRBV5-6 and J is TRBJ2-5; a possible D gene is TRBD2 (6 bases). Trimming cost V 6 bases and J 3 bases, with 15 bases left between them. This CDR3 comprises 14 residues. Germline CDR1 is SGHDT and CDR2 is YYEEEE. The chain's CDR3 is CASTPPGLKETQYF. CDR3 nucleotides: TGTGCCAGCACGCCCCCGGGACTGAAAGAGACCCAGTACTTC.

The gene calls are TRBV2 and TRBJ1-4, with 10 nucleotides matching TRBD1. CDR3 length: 15 residues. Unmatched junction bases numbered 7, after V lost 7 bases and J lost 5 bases. Looked up from germline, CDR1 is SNHLY and CDR2 is FYNNEI. The CDR3 region has the DNA TGTGCCAGCACCCCGGGACAGGGGTCAAATGAAAAACTGTTTTTT. Its translation is CASTPGQGSNEKLFF.